This T cell receptor (beta chain) was identified during a study of shared clonotypes between healthy human individuals. Findings of the study overall: Relative to their counterparts shared across all four donors, non-shared clonotypes exhibited diminished generation probabilities.

Each sorted subset replicate got 200 ng genomic DNA, about 33,000 genomes. Sequencing was performed with immunoSEQ multiplex PCR; in TCRdb, only in-frame clones are kept and a portion is missing. The sample comprises 2 million to 2.5 million clones, 92% of which are singletons, and about 0.36% rests with the top ten. This clone has only one observation. The antigen is undetermined. HIV-negative, healthy adults without recent acute infections or vaccinations were the donors. The CDR3 loop spans 15 amino acids. CDR1 and CDR2 (germline): KGHSH, LQKENI. Between the trimmed V and J ends, which lost 1 base and 3 bases, there was a span of 12 bases.

This TCR was recovered from a man younger than 35 in good health. Some clones in this sample may be carry-over from other donors' samples. The sample taken for sequencing was naive CD4+ T cells from PBMCs. As for subset: CD45RA+ positively selected. The rearrangement joins TRBV18 to TRBJ2-5; D remains ambiguous. CDR3 nucleotide sequence: TGTGCCAGCTCACCACGCTACACACCCGAAGAGACCCAGTACTTC. It is translated as CASSPRYTPEETQYF.